Only one count was recorded for the clone carrying this T cell receptor (beta chain). These data originate in a study of blood T cell repertoires in COVID-19. Across the whole study: The origin of the acute and convalescent COVID-19 samples was the United States, Italy and Spain. From T cells, B-cell-depleted T cells, or PBMCs came the material, which was cDNA or gDNA.

This CDR3 is 16 amino acids long. V dropped 2 bases and J dropped 1 base, with 12 bases sitting between them. Germline values: CDR1 LGHNA, CDR2 YSLEER. Generated by immunoSEQ multiplex PCR, the TCRdb table keeps only in-frame clones and is missing some. Of around 240,000 clones in the sample, about 79% were seen once. The sequenced material came from peripheral blood. The V and J genes are TRBV4-3 and TRBJ1-3, with a possible D match to TRBD1 (6 bases). This clonotype originated in a woman between 40 and 55 years old who had recovered from COVID-19. CDR3 region: CASSQTLGGSGNTIYF. CDR3 DNA: TGCGCCAGCAGCCAAACCCTAGGGGGTTCTGGAAACACCATATATTTT.